These T cell receptor beta chains were read from a single sample in a study of cytomegalovirus exposure and HLA in healthy donors. Clones were sequenced by immunoSEQ multiplex PCR, and TCRdb holds only the in-frame ones, with some missing. The sample carries some 160,000 clones, 84% recorded once. Specimen: PBMCs. Receptors were obtained from a man aged 50-59 years in good health and CMV-seropositive. The CDR3 runs from the conserved cysteine through the conserved F or W. The order of the fields is D gene, clone size, V gene, J gene, CDR3 DNA, CDR3 protein. A D gene is named only where the DNA matches it firmly. The size entry is marked missing in some rows and otherwise reads once, few, many or a size class.

>TRBD1|-|TRBV6-1|TRBJ1-2
TGTGCCAGCAGTGAAGGGACAGGGCCCATGTATGGCTACACCTTC
CASSEGTGPMYGYTF
>-|-|TRBV7-9|TRBJ1-1
TGTGCCAGCAGCTTAGTGGGACAAGTGACTGAAGCTTTCTTT
CASSLVGQVTEAFF
>-|-|TRBV4-2|TRBJ1-1
TGTGCCAGCAGCCTCTTACCAGGGGACACCCTAGAAGCTTTCTTT
CASSLLPGDTLEAFF
>-|-|TRBV7-9|TRBJ2-7
TGTTCCAGCAGCACTAGCCGACATAGGGAGCGCTACGAGCAGTACTTC
CSSSTSRHRERYEQYF
>-|-|TRBV14|TRBJ1-4
TGTGCCAGCAGCCAAGGTTTCAGGGCAACTAATGAAAAACTGTTTTTT
CASSQGFRATNEKLFF
>TRBD1|-|TRBV7-8|TRBJ1-5
TGTGCCAGCAGCCCGCAGTACAGGGGGCACAGTCAGCCCCAGCATTTT
CASSPQYRGHSQPQHF
>TRBD2|-|TRBV7-2|TRBJ2-1
TGTGCCAGCACCCTATTTAGCGGGAGCTCCTACAATGAGCAGTTCTTC
CASTLFSGSSYNEQFF
>-|-|TRBV7-6|TRBJ1-2
TGTGCCAGCAGCCCCCACGGAGAAACCTATGGCTACACCTTC
CASSPHGETYGYTF
>TRBD1|few|TRBV27|TRBJ1-1
TGTGCCAGCAGTTCCCGGACAGGGGGCTTTATCACTGAAGCTTTCTTT
CASSSRTGGFITEAFF
>-|-|TRBV18|TRBJ1-5
TGTGCCAGCTCACCTCAAGAGGGTCAGCCCCAGCATTTT
CASSPQEGQPQHF
>TRBD2|-|TRBV4-1|TRBJ2-2
TGCGCCAGCAGCCAAGATACTAGCGGGACGGGTCCCGGGGAGCTGTTTTTT
CASSQDTSGTGPGELFF
>TRBD1|-|TRBV7-2|TRBJ1-2
TGTGCCAGCAGCTCGCCGGACAGGGGTTGGTACTATGGCTACACCTTC
CASSSPDRGWYYGYTF
>-|-|TRBV11-2|TRBJ2-3
TGTGCCAGCAGCCGGGACTCCCAGGGTCCAGATACGCAGTATTTT
CASSRDSQGPDTQYF
>-|-|TRBV4-1|TRBJ1-2
TGCGCCAGCAGCCAAGAGCCTACGGGGAACTATGGCTACACCTTC
CASSQEPTGNYGYTF
>-|-|TRBV4-1|TRBJ2-6
TGCGCCAGCAGCCAAGATAACTCCCCCCTAGGGGCCAACGTCCTGACTTTC
CASSQDNSPLGANVLTF
>-|-|TRBV7-9|TRBJ2-2
TGTGCCAGCAGCCCCGGTCCGAGGGGAGGCTTAGCCGGGGAGCTGTTTTTT
CASSPGPRGGLAGELFF
>-|-|TRBV9|TRBJ1-1
TGTGCCAGCAGCTCCCGTGTAGGGGGAAACACTGAAGCTTTCTTT
CASSSRVGGNTEAFF
>-|-|TRBV19|TRBJ1-5
TGTGCCAGTAGTCCCGGGGGAGGGGGTCAGGGTCAGCCCCAGCATTTT
CASSPGGGGQGQPQHF
>-|-|TRBV5-4|TRBJ2-7
TGTGCCAGCAGTCGAGGGTCCCCCGGGGGAGAGCAGTACTTC
CASSRGSPGGEQYF
>-|-|TRBV2|TRBJ2-5
TGTGCCAGCAGTGATCCAACTACTCAAGAGACCCAGTACTTC
CASSDPTTQETQYF
>-|-|TRBV9|TRBJ2-2
TGTGCCAGCAGCGGAGGGACAATCAACACCGGGGAGCTGTTTTTT
CASSGGTINTGELFF
>-|-|TRBV5-1|TRBJ2-2
TGCGCCAGCAGCTTGGCCGTCAGCACCGGGGAGCTGTTTTTT
CASSLAVSTGELFF
>-|-|TRBV2|TRBJ2-1
TGTGCCAGCAGTGAAGCGCCTACCACAGGTTTCAATGAGCAGTTCTTC
CASSEAPTTGFNEQFF
>-|-|TRBV4-1|TRBJ1-1
TGCGCCAGCAGCCAAGATTTTTTTGGGAGCATGAACACTGAAGCTTTCTTT
CASSQDFFGSMNTEAFF
>TRBD2|-|TRBV6-6|TRBJ2-5
TGTGCCAGCAGTTACTCGCTAGCGGCAGAGACCCAGTACTTC
CASSYSLAAETQYF